Reported below is one T cell receptor (beta chain). Antigen specificity is unknown. Trimming at V came to 4 bases and at J to 11 bases, leaving 10 bases not matched to a gene. Germline V CDR1 and CDR2: SEHNR, FQNEAQ (reference sequence). The CDR3 sequence is 13 residues long. This sample is drawn from a study of blood T cells in healthy people across ages. Study conclusions and caveats: Significant beta diversity loss was already apparent by age about 42, declining roughly linearly.

Through a sample-barcoded 5' primer and a J-beta primer mix, a second PCR was run for roughly 7 to 12 cycles. Each CDR3 protein gets one entry after TCRdb re-called the 5' RACE reads with MiXCR. The data contain 980,000 or so distinct CDR3 sequences, around 48% of them seen just once; the ten biggest clones take up roughly an eighth. The sample comprised blood. The TCR comes from a man aged 25-45 years in good health. The chain recombines TRBV7-9 with TRBJ1-1; 7 bases fit TRBD1. CDR3 loop: CASSSDRERGAFF. CDR3 nucleotide sequence: TGTGCCAGCAGCTCTGACAGGGAGAGAGGCGCTTTCTTT.